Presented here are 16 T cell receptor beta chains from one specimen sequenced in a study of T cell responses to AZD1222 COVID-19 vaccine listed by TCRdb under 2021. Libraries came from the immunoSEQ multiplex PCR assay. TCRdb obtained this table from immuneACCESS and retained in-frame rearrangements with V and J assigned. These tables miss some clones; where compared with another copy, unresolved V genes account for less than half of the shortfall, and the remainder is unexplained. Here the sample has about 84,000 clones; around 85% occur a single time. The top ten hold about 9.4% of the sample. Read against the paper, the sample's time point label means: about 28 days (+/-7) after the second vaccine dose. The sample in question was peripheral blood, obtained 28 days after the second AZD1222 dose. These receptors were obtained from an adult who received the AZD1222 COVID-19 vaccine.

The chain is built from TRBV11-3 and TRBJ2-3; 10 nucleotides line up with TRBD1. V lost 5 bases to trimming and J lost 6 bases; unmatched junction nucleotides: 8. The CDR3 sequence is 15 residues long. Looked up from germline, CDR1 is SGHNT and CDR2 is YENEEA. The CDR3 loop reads CASSPSGTGVDTQYF. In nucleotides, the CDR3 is TGTGCCAGCAGCCCCTCCGGGACAGGGGTGGATACGCAGTATTTT.

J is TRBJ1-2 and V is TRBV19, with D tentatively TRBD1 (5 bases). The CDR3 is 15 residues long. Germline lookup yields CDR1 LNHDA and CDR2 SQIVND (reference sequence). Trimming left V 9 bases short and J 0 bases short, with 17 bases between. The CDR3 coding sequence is TGTGCCAGCCACCGTCCCGGGGGGGCTAACTATGGCTACACCTTC. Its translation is CASHRPGGANYGYTF.

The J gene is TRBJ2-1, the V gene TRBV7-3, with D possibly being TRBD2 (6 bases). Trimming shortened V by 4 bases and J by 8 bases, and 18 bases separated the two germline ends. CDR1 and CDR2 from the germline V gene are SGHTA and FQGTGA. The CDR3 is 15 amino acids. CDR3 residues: CASSSRGSTVDEQFF. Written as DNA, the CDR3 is TGTGCCAGCAGCTCCCGGGGGTCCACGGTGGATGAGCAGTTCTTC.

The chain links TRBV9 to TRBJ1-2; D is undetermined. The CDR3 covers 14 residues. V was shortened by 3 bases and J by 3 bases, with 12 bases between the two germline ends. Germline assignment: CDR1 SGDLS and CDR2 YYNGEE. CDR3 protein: CASSGEWGDYGYTF. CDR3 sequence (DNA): TGTGCCAGCAGCGGGGAGTGGGGAGACTATGGCTACACCTTC.

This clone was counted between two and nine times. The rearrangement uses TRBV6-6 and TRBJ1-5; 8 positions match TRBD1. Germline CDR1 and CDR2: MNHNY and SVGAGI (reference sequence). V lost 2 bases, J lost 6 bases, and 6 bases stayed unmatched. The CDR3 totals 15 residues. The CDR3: CASSYAGQGGQPQHF. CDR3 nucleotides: TGTGCCAGCAGTTACGCTGGACAGGGCGGTCAGCCCCAGCATTTT.

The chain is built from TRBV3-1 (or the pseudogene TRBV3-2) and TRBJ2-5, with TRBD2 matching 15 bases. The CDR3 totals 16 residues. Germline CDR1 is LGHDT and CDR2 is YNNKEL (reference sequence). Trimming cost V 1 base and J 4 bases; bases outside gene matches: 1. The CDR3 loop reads CASSQGTSGGVETQYF. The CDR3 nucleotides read TGTGCCAGCAGCCAAGGGACTAGCGGGGGGGTAGAGACCCAGTACTTC.

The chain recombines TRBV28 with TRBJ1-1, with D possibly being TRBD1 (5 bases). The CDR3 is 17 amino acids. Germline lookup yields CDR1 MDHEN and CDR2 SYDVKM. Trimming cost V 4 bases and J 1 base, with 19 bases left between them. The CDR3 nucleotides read TGTGCCAGCAGTTCCCCTTTCGGGTGGGGGGGGAACACTGAAGCTTTCTTT. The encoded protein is CASSSPFGWGGNTEAFF.

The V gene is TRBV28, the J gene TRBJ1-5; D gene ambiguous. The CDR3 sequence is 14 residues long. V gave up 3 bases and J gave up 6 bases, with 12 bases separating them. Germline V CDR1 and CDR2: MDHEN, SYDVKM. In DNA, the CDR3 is TGTGCCAGCAGTTTCCCCACAAGGAGTCAGCCCCAGCATTTT. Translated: CASSFPTRSQPQHF.

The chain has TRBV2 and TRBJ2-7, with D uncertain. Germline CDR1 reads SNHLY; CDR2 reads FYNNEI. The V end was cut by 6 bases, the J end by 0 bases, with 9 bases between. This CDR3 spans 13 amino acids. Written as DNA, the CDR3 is TGTGCCAGCAGATCGGTCTCCTCCTACGAGCAGTACTTC. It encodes CASRSVSSYEQYF.

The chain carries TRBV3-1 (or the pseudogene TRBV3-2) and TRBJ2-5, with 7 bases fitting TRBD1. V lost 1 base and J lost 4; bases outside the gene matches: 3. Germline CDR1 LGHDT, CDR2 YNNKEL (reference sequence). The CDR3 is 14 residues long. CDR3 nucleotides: TGTGCCAGCAGCCAAGCGAGGGGGCGAGAGACCCAGTACTTC. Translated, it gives CASSQARGRETQYF.

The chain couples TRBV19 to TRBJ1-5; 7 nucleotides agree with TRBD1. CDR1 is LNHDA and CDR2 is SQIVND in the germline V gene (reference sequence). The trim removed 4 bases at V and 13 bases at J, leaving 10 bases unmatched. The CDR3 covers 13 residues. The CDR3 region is CASSTQVGGEQHF. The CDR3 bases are TGTGCCAGTAGTACCCAGGTAGGGGGCGAGCAGCATTTT.

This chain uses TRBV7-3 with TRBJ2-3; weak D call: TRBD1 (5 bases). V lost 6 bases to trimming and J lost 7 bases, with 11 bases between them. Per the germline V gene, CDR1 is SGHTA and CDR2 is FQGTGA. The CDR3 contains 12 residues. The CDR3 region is CASSELGHTQYF. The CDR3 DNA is TGTGCCAGCAGTGAGCTGGGGCATACGCAGTATTTT.

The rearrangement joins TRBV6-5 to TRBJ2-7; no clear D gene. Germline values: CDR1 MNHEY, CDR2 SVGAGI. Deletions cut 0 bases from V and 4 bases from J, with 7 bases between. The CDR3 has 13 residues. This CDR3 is CASSYSHSYEQYF. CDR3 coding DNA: TGTGCCAGCAGTTACTCCCATTCGTACGAGCAGTACTTC.

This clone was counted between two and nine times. The chain's CDR3 is CASSYGPPGDSNEQFF. CDR3 bases: TGTGCCAGCAGTTACGGACCCCCTGGGGATTCGAATGAGCAGTTCTTC. V is TRBV6-6 and J is TRBJ2-1; D not certain. The CDR3 spans 16 residues. V was shortened by 2 bases and J by 7 bases, with 18 bases between the two germline ends. Germline V gene sequence: CDR1 MNHNY, CDR2 SVGAGI (reference sequence).

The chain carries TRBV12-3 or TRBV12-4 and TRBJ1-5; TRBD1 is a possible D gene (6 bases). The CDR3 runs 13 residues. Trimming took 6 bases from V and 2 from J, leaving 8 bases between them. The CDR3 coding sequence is TGTGCCAGCAGGGCAGGGGGCAATCAGCCCCAGCATTTT. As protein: CASRAGGNQPQHF.

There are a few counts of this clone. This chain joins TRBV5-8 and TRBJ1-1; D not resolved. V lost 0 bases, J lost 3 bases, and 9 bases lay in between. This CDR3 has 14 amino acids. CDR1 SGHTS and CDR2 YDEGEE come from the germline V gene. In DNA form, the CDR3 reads TGTGCCAGCAGCTTGGCCTTTCAATACACTGAAGCTTTCTTT. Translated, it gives CASSLAFQYTEAFF.